The entry below describes one TCR beta chain. Its cognate antigen is unknown. The source of the sample is a study of regulatory T cells. Points from the study as a whole: Hydrophobic residues at CDR3 positions 6 and 7 were enriched in conventional CD4+ T cells of CD3G-deficient patients. Skewed V and J usage and few unique V-J pairs marked patient repertoires, most in Tregs.

Every patient with CD3G deficiency had evidence of autoimmunity. Patients aged 2 to 39 years had fewer naive and more memory CD4+ and CD8+ T cells. Sorting split CD4+ cells into CD25-high CD127-low Tregs and CD25-low CD127-high conventional T cells. The PCR used 52 TRBV and 13 TRBJ primers. The data were produced by immunoSEQ multiplex PCR, yet TCRdb's version contains in-frame clones alone and is incomplete. Here the sample spans 25,000 to 35,000 clones, roughly 90% being singletons. The V segment lost 5 bases and the J segment 4 bases; nucleotides outside the gene matches: 6. This CDR3 is 14 amino acids long. Germline V gives CDR1 MNHNS, CDR2 SASEGT.

The receptor was derived from a person aged 18-29 years with CD3G deficiency. The sample was conventional CD4+ T cells sorted from blood. The chain uses TRBV6-1 and TRBJ2-7; 9 bases align to TRBD1. The CDR3 DNA sequence: TGTGCCAGCAGTAGACAGGGGGGGCCGTACGAGCAGTACTTC. Protein sequence: CASSRQGGPYEQYF.